This T cell receptor (beta chain) was recorded in a study of blood T cell repertoires in COVID-19. Study-level information: Acute and convalescent COVID-19 samples came from the United States, Italy and Spain. Sources were T cells, B-cell-depleted T cells, or PBMCs; the material itself was cDNA or gDNA.

V lost 2 bases and J 1 base, leaving 11 bases between the germline ends. CDR1 and CDR2 (germline): MDHEN, SYDVKM. This CDR3 has 15 amino acids. Original data processing: Amplification with reference gene primers provided the estimates of nucleated cell counts. Sequencing used immunoSEQ multiplex PCR; TCRdb keeps in-frame clones, though not all of them. V and J calls and clone size follow that table, whereas D and trimming were derived from the DNA. The table has approximately 140,000 clones, roughly 90% seen once. Specimen: peripheral blood. V and J are TRBV28 and TRBJ1-1; a weak D match, TRBD1 (6 bases). The receptor comes from a man aged 50-59 years with active or convalescent COVID-19. CDR3 nucleotide sequence: TGTGCCAGCAGTTTAATCACAGGGTGGAACACTGAAGCTTTCTTT. Encoded protein: CASSLITGWNTEAFF.